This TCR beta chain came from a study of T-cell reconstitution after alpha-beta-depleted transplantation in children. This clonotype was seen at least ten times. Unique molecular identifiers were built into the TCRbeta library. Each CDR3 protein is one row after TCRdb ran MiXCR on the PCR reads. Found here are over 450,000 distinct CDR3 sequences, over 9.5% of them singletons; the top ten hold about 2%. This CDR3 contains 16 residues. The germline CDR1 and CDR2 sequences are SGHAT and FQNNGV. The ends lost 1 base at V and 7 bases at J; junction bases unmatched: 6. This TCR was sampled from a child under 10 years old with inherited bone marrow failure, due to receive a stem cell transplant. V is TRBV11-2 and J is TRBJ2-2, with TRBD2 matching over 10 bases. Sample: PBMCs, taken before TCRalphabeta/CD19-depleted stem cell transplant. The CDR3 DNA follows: TGTGCCAGCAGCTTAGCTCCTAGCGGGAGATTCGGGGAGCTGTTTTTT. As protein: CASSLAPSGRFGELFF.